The clone carrying this TCR beta chain was picked up one time. Its antigen is not known. The sample has other DNA sequences that encode this CDR3 too. Looked up from germline, CDR1 is SGDLS and CDR2 is YYNGEE. The CDR3 loop spans 14 amino acids. V lost 0 bases to trimming and J lost 3 bases, with 10 bases between them. The data were obtained in a study of shared clonotypes between healthy human individuals. Overall study: Plates per donor: three CD4 naive, three CD4 memory, two CD8 naive, one CD8 memory.

Naive CD8 isolation took CD45RO-negative cells positively selected for CCR7 and excluded terminally differentiated effector memory CD45RA+ cells. An assay was performed, and its level was deep. Original handling: There were no quality scores in the junction-only immunoSEQ sequences, so filtering differed. Profiled with immunoSEQ multiplex PCR; TCRdb holds only in-frame clones, not every one. V and J calls and clone size are copied from that table; D and trimming were computed from the DNA. The sample has under 2,000,000 clones; about 95% are singletons. Overall study findings and caveats: Depth of sequencing was expected to influence donor clonotype sharing.

The chain couples TRBV9 to TRBJ2-7; D gene uncertain. The sequence came from a man aged 18 to 30 in good health. The specimen sequenced was naive CD8+ T cells sorted from blood. Here the CDR3 DNA reads TGTGCCAGCAGCGTAGGAGGTCTGAGCTACGAGCAGTACTTC. It translates to CASSVGGLSYEQYF.